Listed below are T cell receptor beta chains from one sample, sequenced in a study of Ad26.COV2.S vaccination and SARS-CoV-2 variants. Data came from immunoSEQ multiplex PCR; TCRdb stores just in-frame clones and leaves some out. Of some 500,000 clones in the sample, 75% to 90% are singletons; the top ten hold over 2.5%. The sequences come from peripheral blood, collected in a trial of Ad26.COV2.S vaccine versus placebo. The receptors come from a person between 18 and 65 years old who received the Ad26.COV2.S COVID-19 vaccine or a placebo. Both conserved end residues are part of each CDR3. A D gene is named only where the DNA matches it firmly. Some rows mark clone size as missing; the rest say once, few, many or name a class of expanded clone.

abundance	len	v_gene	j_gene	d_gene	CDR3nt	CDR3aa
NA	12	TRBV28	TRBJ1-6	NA	TGTGCCAGCAGTTTACAGGGTTCACCCCTCCACTTT	CASSLQGSPLHF
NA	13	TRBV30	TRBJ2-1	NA	TGTGCCTGGAGCGTAACCCTTACGGTTGAGCAGTTCTTC	CAWSVTLTVEQFF
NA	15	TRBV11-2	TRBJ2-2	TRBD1	TGTGCCAGCAGCTCGCCCACAGGGGCCACCGGGGAGCTGTTTTTT	CASSSPTGATGELFF
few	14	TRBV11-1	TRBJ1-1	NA	TGTGCCAGCAGCCCCGGGACGCGATCCACTGAAGCTTTCTTT	CASSPGTRSTEAFF
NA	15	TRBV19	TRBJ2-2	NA	TGTGCCAGTCGGGGGGCATATGCGAACACCGGGGAGCTGTTTTTT	CASRGAYANTGELFF
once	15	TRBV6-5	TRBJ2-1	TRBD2	TGTGCCAGCAGTCATAAGCGGGGGGGTTACAATGAGCAGTTCTTC	CASSHKRGGYNEQFF
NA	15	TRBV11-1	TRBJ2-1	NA	TGTGCCAGCAGCTTAGGGATTTGGGGGGAAAATGAGCAGTTCTTC	CASSLGIWGENEQFF
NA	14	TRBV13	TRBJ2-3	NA	TGTGCCAGCAGCCCCGAGGGGGATCCGGGTACGCAGTATTTT	CASSPEGDPGTQYF
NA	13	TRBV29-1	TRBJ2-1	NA	TGCAGCGTTGTTGGCCTAGGCTACAATGAGCAGTTCTTC	CSVVGLGYNEQFF
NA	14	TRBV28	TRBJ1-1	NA	TGTGCCAGCAGACAGGGACCTATGAACACTGAAGCTTTCTTT	CASRQGPMNTEAFF
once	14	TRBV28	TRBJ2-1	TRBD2	TGTGCCAGCAGAATAGCGGGAGAGTCCACCGAGCAGTTCTTC	CASRIAGESTEQFF
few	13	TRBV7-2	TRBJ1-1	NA	TGTGCCAGCAGTTTCGACGGGAACACTGAAGCTTTCTTT	CASSFDGNTEAFF
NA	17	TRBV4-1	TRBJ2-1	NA	TGCGCCAGCAGCCAAGATCCGTGGAGGGGGAGATACAATGAGCAGTTCTTC	CASSQDPWRGRYNEQFF
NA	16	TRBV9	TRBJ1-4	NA	TGTGCCAGCAGCCCCAGGGTAGAGACGGGGAATGAAAAACTGTTTTTT	CASSPRVETGNEKLFF
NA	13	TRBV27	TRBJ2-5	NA	TGTGCCAGCAGTTTGCGGGCCAGGGAGACCCAGTACTTC	CASSLRARETQYF
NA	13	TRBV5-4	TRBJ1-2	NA	TGTGCCAGCAGGCCGCAGTCTAACTATGGCTACACCTTC	CASRPQSNYGYTF
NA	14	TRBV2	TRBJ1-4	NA	TGTGCCACAACAATTGCCCCCACTAATGAAAAACTGTTTTTT	CATTIAPTNEKLFF
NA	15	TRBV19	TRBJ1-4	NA	TGTGCCAGTAGTATAGGTGTCAGGGGAGAGGAAAAACTGTTTTTT	CASSIGVRGEEKLFF
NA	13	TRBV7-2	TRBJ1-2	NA	TGTGCCAGCAGCTTCGGAAGGAAGTATGGCTACACCTTC	CASSFGRKYGYTF
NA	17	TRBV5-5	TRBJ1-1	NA	TGTGCCAGCAGCTTGTACCCTCCGGGTGGTGGGATCGCTGAAGCTTTCTTT	CASSLYPPGGGIAEAFF
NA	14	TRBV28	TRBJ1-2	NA	TGTGCCAGCAGTTTGCGGGGGGTCGGCTATGGCTACACCTTC	CASSLRGVGYGYTF
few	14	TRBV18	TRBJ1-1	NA	TGTGCCAGCTCACCAGTGGTCATGAACACTGAAGCTTTCTTT	CASSPVVMNTEAFF
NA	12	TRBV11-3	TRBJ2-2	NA	TGTGCCAGCAGAGGAGTTACCGGGGAGCTGTTTTTT	CASRGVTGELFF